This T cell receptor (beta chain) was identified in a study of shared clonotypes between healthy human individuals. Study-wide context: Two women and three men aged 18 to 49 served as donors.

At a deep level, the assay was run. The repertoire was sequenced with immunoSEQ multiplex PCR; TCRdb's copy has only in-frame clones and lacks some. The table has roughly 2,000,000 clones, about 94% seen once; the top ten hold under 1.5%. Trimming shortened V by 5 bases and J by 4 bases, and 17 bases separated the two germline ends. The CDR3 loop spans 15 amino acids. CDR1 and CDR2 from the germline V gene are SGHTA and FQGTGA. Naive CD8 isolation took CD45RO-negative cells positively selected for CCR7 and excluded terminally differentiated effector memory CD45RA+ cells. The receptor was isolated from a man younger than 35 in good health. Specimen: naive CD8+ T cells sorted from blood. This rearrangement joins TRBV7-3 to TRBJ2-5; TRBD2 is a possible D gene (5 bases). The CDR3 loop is CASSQTHAGGETQYF. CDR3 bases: TGTGCCAGCAGCCAAACTCATGCGGGTGGAGAGACCCAGTACTTC.